These T cell receptor beta chains were read from a single sample in a study of T cells in Graves' hyperthyroidism and ophthalmopathy. TCRdb ran MiXCR on the multiplex PCR reads and lists one entry per CDR3 protein. The sample has about 570,000 distinct CDR3 sequences, roughly 46% seen once. Sequenced: peripheral blood or thyroid tissue (not recorded which). The receptors stem from an adult woman with Graves' disease, either hyperthyroidism or ophthalmopathy (not recorded which). Each CDR3 is given with its conserved first and last residue. The D gene is left open where the match is weak. Some rows mark clone size as missing; the rest say once, few, many or name a class of expanded clone.

>TRBV5-1|TRBD2|TRBJ2-6|NA|15
CASSEGGTGANVLTF
TGCGCCAGCAGCGAGGGAGGGACTGGGGCCAACGTCCTGACTTTC
>TRBV20-1|NA|TRBJ2-5|NA|12
CSARADSMMQYF
TGCAGTGCTAGGGCCGATAGTATGATGCAGTACTTC
>TRBV20-1|NA|TRBJ1-1|many|13
CSARILRNTEAFF
TGCAGTGCTAGGATACTGCGGAACACTGAAGCTTTCTTT
>TRBV7-9|NA|TRBJ1-2|once|16
CASSRSGGAGLYGYTF
TGTGCCAGCAGCCGGAGCGGGGGAGCCGGTCTCTATGGCTACACCTTC
>TRBV20-1|NA|TRBJ2-5|many|15
CSASTPPGARETQYF
TGCAGTGCTAGTACTCCTCCGGGAGCTAGGGAGACCCAGTACTTC
>TRBV6-6|NA|TRBJ1-4|NA|16
CASSSLLTVTNEKLFF
TGTGCCAGCAGTTCCCTATTGACAGTCACTAATGAAAAACTGTTTTTT
>TRBV20-1|TRBD1|TRBJ2-7|NA|13
CSASRDRPYEQYF
TGCAGTGCTAGCCGGGACAGGCCCTACGAGCAGTACTTC
>TRBV19|TRBD1|TRBJ2-3|NA|15
CASGQGSENTDTQYF
TGTGCCAGTGGACAGGGGTCGGAGAACACAGATACGCAGTATTTT
>TRBV7-9|TRBD1|TRBJ2-5|NA|14
CASSPTGGMETQYF
TGTGCCAGCAGCCCAACAGGGGGTATGGAGACCCAGTACTTC
>TRBV10-3|NA|TRBJ2-5|few|13
CAIRDTVGETQYF
TGTGCCATCAGGGACACGGTAGGGGAGACCCAGTACTTC
>TRBV19|NA|TRBJ1-6|NA|16
CASSRGYSGATSPLHF
TGTGCCAGTAGTAGGGGGTACTCTGGGGCCACATCACCCCTCCACTTT
>TRBV28|NA|TRBJ2-7|NA|13
CASSLYWGDEQYF
TGTGCCAGCAGTTTATATTGGGGGGACGAGCAGTACTTC
>TRBV3-1|TRBD1|TRBJ2-5|many|14
CASSHLDREETQYF
TGTGCCAGCAGCCATCTGGACAGGGAGGAGACCCAGTACTTC
>TRBV6-1|NA|TRBJ1-6|many|13
CASSDLQNSPLHF
TGTGCCAGCAGTGACCTACAGAATTCACCCCTCCACTTT
>TRBV7-9|TRBD1|TRBJ1-5|NA|17
CASSLEGDRGRNQPQHF
TGTGCCAGCAGCTTAGAAGGGGACAGGGGTCGCAATCAGCCCCAGCATTTT
>TRBV6-5|TRBD1|TRBJ2-5|NA|15
CASSWPGQGSETQYF
TGTGCCAGCAGTTGGCCGGGACAGGGTTCGGAGACCCAGTACTTC
>TRBV5-1|NA|TRBJ1-2|many|14
CASSLSRGGLDYTF
TGCGCCAGCAGCTTGAGCCGCGGCGGTTTAGACTACACCTTC
>TRBV6-2/TRBV6-3|NA|TRBJ2-6|many|14
CASSRRSGANVLTF
TGTGCCAGCAGTAGACGCTCTGGGGCCAACGTCCTGACTTTC
>TRBV10-3|TRBD2|TRBJ2-5|NA|17
CAISGYGSGGYQETQYF
TGTGCCATCAGTGGGTATGGGTCCGGGGGGTACCAAGAGACCCAGTACTTC
>TRBV29-1|NA|TRBJ1-1|NA|12
CSVDEGNTEAFF
TGCAGCGTTGACGAAGGTAACACTGAAGCTTTCTTT
>TRBV4-2|NA|TRBJ2-7|many|13
CASSQESRYEQYF
TGTGCCAGCAGCCAAGAGAGCAGGTACGAGCAGTACTTC
>TRBV5-1|TRBD1|TRBJ2-7|many|14
CASSTTGTGNEQYF
TGCGCCAGCAGCACTACCGGGACAGGGAACGAGCAGTACTTC
>TRBV15|NA|TRBJ2-5|NA|15
CATSSYGVSQETQYF
TGTGCCACCAGCAGTTATGGGGTATCCCAAGAGACCCAGTACTTC
>TRBV10-1|NA|TRBJ2-7|many|16
CASSKGTAEEEYEQYF
TGCGCCAGCAGTAAAGGGACCGCTGAAGAAGAATACGAGCAGTACTTC
>TRBV19|NA|TRBJ2-5|NA|15
CASSIRAVGQETQYF
TGTGCCAGTAGTATCAGGGCAGTAGGGCAAGAGACCCAGTACTTC
>TRBV10-3|NA|TRBJ1-1|NA|14
CAISDGVFSTEAFF
TGTGCCATCAGTGACGGGGTTTTTAGCACTGAAGCTTTCTTT
>TRBV27|NA|TRBJ2-5|few|15
CASSLSPLRSETQYF
TGTGCCAGCAGTTTATCTCCTTTACGGTCTGAGACCCAGTACTTC
>TRBV28|NA|TRBJ1-1|many|10
CASSFGKAFF
TGTGCCAGCAGTTTTGGGAAAGCTTTCTTT
>TRBV6-1|TRBD1|TRBJ2-5|NA|15
CASSPGQGMMETQYF
TGTGCCAGCAGTCCCGGACAGGGGATGATGGAGACCCAGTACTTC
>TRBV20-1|NA|TRBJ1-5|NA|18
CSAPSLAGGGAGTQPQHF
TGCAGTGCCCCGTCACTAGCGGGAGGCGGCGCAGGCACTCAGCCCCAGCATTTT
>TRBV7-3|TRBD2|TRBJ2-1|many|16
CASSLRTSEAYNEQFF
TGTGCCAGCAGCCTAAGGACTAGCGAGGCCTACAATGAGCAGTTCTTC
>TRBV12-3/TRBV12-4|TRBD1|TRBJ1-2|many|13
CASSLRTGYGYTF
TGTGCCAGCAGTTTGAGGACAGGCTATGGCTACACCTTC
>TRBV2|TRBD2|TRBJ2-7|many|15
CASSEGASGSGEQYF
TGTGCCAGCAGTGAAGGGGCTAGCGGGAGCGGCGAGCAGTACTTC
>TRBV5-1|NA|TRBJ2-7|many|17
CASSTRPGNSGPYEQYF
TGCGCCAGCAGCACCCGACCCGGCAATAGCGGACCCTACGAGCAGTACTTC
>TRBV11-2|TRBD1|TRBJ2-7|NA|16
CASSLEGWGQFSEQYF
TGTGCCAGCAGCTTAGAGGGGTGGGGACAGTTCTCCGAGCAGTACTTC
>TRBV19|NA|TRBJ2-7|many|12
CATRGATYEQYF
TGTGCCACTAGGGGGGCAACCTACGAGCAGTACTTC
>TRBV15|TRBD1|TRBJ1-1|few|14
CATSRSGGQAEAFF
TGTGCCACCAGCAGGTCAGGGGGACAGGCTGAAGCTTTCTTT
>TRBV5-1|NA|TRBJ1-3|NA|15
CASSLGASGMNTIYF
TGCGCCAGCAGCTTGGGAGCTTCAGGAATGAACACCATATATTTT
>TRBV9|TRBD1|TRBJ1-4|NA|14
CASSGGGTNEKLFF
TGTGCCAGCAGCGGAGGGGGCACTAATGAAAAACTGTTTTTT
>TRBV10-3|NA|TRBJ1-5|NA|14
CAINSMSGAQPQHF
TGTGCCATCAATTCGATGAGCGGGGCTCAGCCCCAGCATTTT
>TRBV10-3|NA|TRBJ1-4|many|13
CAINQATNEKLFF
TGTGCCATCAACCAGGCAACTAATGAAAAACTGTTTTTT
>TRBV18|TRBD2|TRBJ2-5|NA|17
CASSPVVKAGVRETQYF
TGTGCCAGCTCACCCGTTGTGAAGGCGGGAGTACGTGAGACCCAGTACTTC
>TRBV20-1|NA|TRBJ2-5|NA|13
CSASQYSNQPQYF
TGCAGTGCGTCACAGTATAGCAATCAGCCCCAGTACTTC
>TRBV6-1|NA|TRBJ1-1|NA|12
CASSETSGEAFF
TGTGCCAGCAGTGAAACGAGCGGGGAAGCTTTCTTT
>TRBV20-1|NA|TRBJ2-7|NA|11
CSAESGDEQYF
TGCAGTGCCGAATCCGGCGACGAGCAGTACTTC
>TRBV12-3/TRBV12-4|TRBD2|TRBJ2-7|NA|16
CASSRGGRGSGSEQYF
TGTGCCAGCAGCCGAGGGGGGAGGGGTAGCGGGAGTGAGCAGTACTTC
>TRBV20-1|NA|TRBJ1-2|NA|13
CSASSGHRYGYTF
TGCAGTGCTAGTTCTGGGCACCGCTATGGCTACACCTTC
>TRBV4-2|NA|TRBJ1-5|once|15
CASSLGAEGGQPQHF
TGTGCCAGCAGCCTCGGGGCGGAGGGTGGTCAGCCCCAGCATTTT
>TRBV15|NA|TRBJ2-7|NA|17
CATSRDRSVGANYEQYF
TGTGCCACCAGCAGAGATCGGTCTGTGGGGGCCAACTACGAGCAGTACTTC
>TRBV29-1|NA|TRBJ1-2|many|14
CSVGTSGTPISYTF
TGCAGCGTTGGGACTTCCGGGACACCCATTAGCTACACCTTC
>TRBV11-2|NA|TRBJ1-3|NA|14
CASSFEGHGNTIYF
TGTGCCAGCAGCTTCGAGGGCCACGGAAACACCATATATTTT
>TRBV25-1|NA|TRBJ1-6|NA|14
CASSEGSYNSPLHF
TGTGCCAGCAGTGAGGGAAGCTATAATTCACCCCTCCACTTT
>TRBV7-2|NA|TRBJ2-7|many|14
CASSRRGGGYEQYF
TGTGCCAGCAGCCGGCGGGGAGGGGGGTACGAGCAGTACTTC